This paragraph reports one T cell receptor (beta chain). Its antigen is not identified. In TCRdb, the 5' RACE reads were re-called with MiXCR into one record per CDR3 protein. The repertoire includes roughly 690,000 distinct CDR3 sequences, around 21% of them detected once, and approximately 4.5% sits in the top ten. This sample stems from a study of identical twins. Study-wide results and limits: With beta out-of-frame sequences, excess sharing by twins was weaker.

This CDR3 region has 14 residues. Germline V gene sequence: CDR1 DFQATT, CDR2 SNEGSKA (reference sequence). Trimming removed 7 bases from V and 2 bases from J, with 18 bases in between. Separately, the same data were catalogued under a study of T cells expressing NK-cell markers. That work adds: Seven sequenced donors out of eight were HCMV-seropositive, one seronegative. Dominant NKG2C+ clonotypes made up roughly 1.0-7.5% of CD8+ T cells in roughly 6 donors. The CD3+CD56-NKG2C+ fraction was also led by these clonotypes in a handful of donors.

This receptor was identified in a woman under 30 in good health. This chain connects TRBV20-1 to TRBJ2-7; D may match TRBD1 or TRBD2 (5 bases each). Sequencing was performed on PBMCs. CDR3 bases: TGCAGTGTCCTCCCAGGTGGGGGTACCTACGAGCAGTACTTC. Translating it yields CSVLPGGGTYEQYF.